Listed below are T cell receptor beta chains from one sample, sequenced in a study of human T cells and chemical hapten exposure. TCRdb used MiXCR to reprocess the RACE reads, holding one entry per CDR3 protein. Of some 96,000 distinct CDR3 sequences listed, roughly 27% are singletons. Sequenced material: whole blood, taken in connection with sensitization to the hapten diphenylcyclopropenone (DPC). These receptors all come from a man aged 40-55 years with alopecia areata. Some clones in this sample may be carry-over from other donors' samples. Both conserved end residues are trimmed from each CDR3. D genes are given only for firm matches. Only part of the rows carry a size: once, few, many, or a class if the clone is expanded.

V gene	D gene	J gene	clone size	CDR3 protein
TRBV19	TRBD1	TRBJ1-2	-	ASTLDRGRCHGYT
TRBV5-1	TRBD1	TRBJ2-4	-	ASSLLQGSNIQY
TRBV29-1	-	TRBJ2-2	-	SVEAVGAGELF
TRBV5-1	-	TRBJ1-1	-	ASSLSAKNTEAF
TRBV20-1	-	TRBJ2-3	-	SAPGLQEGTDTQY
TRBV12-3/TRBV12-4	-	TRBJ2-7	few	ASSSVGLGQY
TRBV7-9	-	TRBJ2-3	-	ASSFDGLGSTDTQY
TRBV20-1	TRBD2	TRBJ2-7	few	SAGLAGDEQY
TRBV20-1	TRBD2	TRBJ2-7	few	SARNAGLAGGEQY
TRBV9	-	TRBJ2-5	-	ASSVEPGGETQY
TRBV20-1	-	TRBJ2-3	few	SARAAADTQY
TRBV21-1	-	TRBJ2-2	few	ASSLGLAGAGRDTGELF
TRBV20-1	-	TRBJ2-7	few	SARDAGCLYEQY
TRBV28	TRBD2	TRBJ2-2	-	ASESGKLNTGELF
TRBV25-1	-	TRBJ2-7	-	ASVRAHYEQY
TRBV20-1	TRBD2	TRBJ2-7	-	SATPTSGSYEQY
TRBV19	-	TRBJ2-7	-	ASSIEDGYEQY
TRBV3-1	TRBD2	TRBJ2-3	-	ASSQGLALSTDTQY
TRBV18	TRBD2	TRBJ2-1	few	ASSPWTSGAPDNEQF
TRBV2	TRBD1	TRBJ1-4	few	ASMRTGASEKLF
TRBV7-9	-	TRBJ2-6	few	ASSFGSGANVLT
TRBV9	TRBD1	TRBJ1-3	once	ASSGGLQGPGNTIY
TRBV6-5	-	TRBJ2-4	few	ASRTRTAVAKNIQY
TRBV28	TRBD1	TRBJ1-5	-	ASRVGQAGNQPQH
TRBV7-9	-	TRBJ2-7	-	ASTGLDYEQY
TRBV6-1	-	TRBJ2-1	-	ASHGDINSYNEQF
TRBV28	-	TRBJ1-4	many	ASSPRVSSGEKLF
TRBV2	-	TRBJ2-7	-	ASSEAVGGSFEQY
TRBV27	-	TRBJ2-1	few	AVQGTYNEQF
TRBV12-3/TRBV12-4	-	TRBJ2-1	-	ASSTKREQF
TRBV4-2	TRBD2	TRBJ2-7	few	ASSQDIAGASYEQY
TRBV25-1	TRBD2	TRBJ2-5	-	ASSVSGGQETQY
TRBV6-2/TRBV6-3	-	TRBJ1-1	few	ASSYSNRPRAF
TRBV7-2	TRBD1	TRBJ1-1	-	ASSPGGGWNTEAF
TRBV10-1	TRBD2	TRBJ2-7	-	ASLSRTSGYYEQY
TRBV5-4	-	TRBJ2-7	-	ASSQKGSSYEQY
TRBV5-1	-	TRBJ2-3	few	ASSTGRTGTDTQY
TRBV20-1	-	TRBJ1-3	many	SATGLGNTIY
TRBV10-3	-	TRBJ1-1	few	AISSTATNTEAF
TRBV15	-	TRBJ2-7	few	ATSRDQNYEQY
TRBV6-2/TRBV6-3	TRBD2	TRBJ2-2	few	ASTLLASGDPNTGELF
TRBV14	-	TRBJ2-7	-	ASSQVGQTIVEQY
TRBV12-3/TRBV12-4	TRBD2	TRBJ2-1	few	ASSSQLAGLYNEQF
TRBV3-1	TRBD2	TRBJ2-1	-	ASSQTVGGAGALGNEQF
TRBV12-3/TRBV12-4	-	TRBJ2-7	-	ASSFGQGDYEQY
TRBV29-1	-	TRBJ2-1	-	SVEPGTPYNEQF
TRBV12-3/TRBV12-4	-	TRBJ1-1	-	ASSLEADTEAF
TRBV7-2	-	TRBJ1-2	few	ASSLAPVSDYGYT
TRBV14	-	TRBJ2-1	-	ASSPTGDGQF